These 26 T cell receptor beta chains originate from one sample sequenced in a study of T cell clones after liver transplantation. TCRdb's copy holds only in-frame clones and misses some; the assay was immunoSEQ multiplex PCR. The repertoire holds some 60,000 clones, with over 70% as singletons. The material sequenced was CD4+ T cells from blood, taken before liver transplant. The receptors originated from a human donor who received a liver transplant.

V is TRBV4-1 and J is TRBJ2-7; 12 bases agree with TRBD1. The CDR3 sequence is 15 residues long. Trimming removed 4 bases from V and 5 bases from J; junction bases left unmatched: 6. Germline V gene sequence: CDR1 MGHRA, CDR2 YSYEKL. CDR3 protein: CASSLRDRGLNEQYF. CDR3 sequence (DNA): TGCGCCAGCAGCCTCCGGGACAGGGGGCTCAACGAGCAGTACTTC.

This clone is a singleton in its sample. The chain has TRBV7-3 and TRBJ2-5, with TRBD2 as a possible D gene (7 bases). From germline, CDR1 is SGHTA and CDR2 FQGTGA. This CDR3 region has 14 residues. The V gene lost 2 bases and the J gene lost 13 bases, with 20 bases spanning the gap. For the CDR3, the DNA is TGTGCCAGCAGCTTAGTCCGGACGGGGGGCCCCTGGTACTTC. Translated, it gives CASSLVRTGGPWYF.

V is TRBV9 and J is TRBJ2-5; 7 nucleotides align to TRBD1. The V gene's germline CDR1 is SGDLS and CDR2 YYNGEE. The V segment lost 0 bases and the J segment 2 bases; nucleotides outside the gene matches: 1. CDR3 length: 14 residues. The CDR3 region has the DNA TGTGCCAGCAGCGTAGTGGACAGGCAAGAGACCCAGTACTTC. Translated, it gives CASSVVDRQETQYF.

The V call is TRBV18, the J call TRBJ2-2; D remains unclear. CDR3 size: 13 residues. CDR1 is KGHSH, CDR2 LQKENI, per germline. Between the trimmed V and J ends, which lost 3 bases and 5 bases, there was a span of 7 bases. In DNA, the CDR3 is TGTGCCAGCTCACCCCAGGAAACCGGGGAGCTGTTTTTT. Protein sequence: CASSPQETGELFF.

The chain joins TRBV15 to TRBJ2-5; 10 bases line up with TRBD1. Trimming cost V 1 base and J 1 base; bases outside gene matches: 3. This CDR3 spans 16 amino acids. Germline CDR1 is LNHNV and CDR2 is YYDKDF (reference sequence). CDR3 residues: CATSRGDRGVQETQYF. The CDR3 coding sequence is TGTGCCACCAGCAGAGGGGACAGGGGCGTCCAAGAGACCCAGTACTTC. The full variable domain, rest sourced from reference TRBV15 and TRBJ2-5, is DAMVIQNPRYQVTQFGKPVTLSCSQTLNHNVMYWYQQKSSQAPKLLFHYYDKDFNNEADTPDNFQSRRPNTSFCFLDIRSPGLGDTAMYLCATSRGDRGVQETQYFGPGTRLLVL.

This clone was found once. The V gene is TRBV25-1, the J gene TRBJ1-6; D is perhaps TRBD1 (5 bases). The CDR3 sequence is 16 residues long. Germline V CDR1 and CDR2: MGHDK, SYGVNS. Trimming removed 3 bases at V and 7 bases at J, with 16 bases between. CDR3: CASSDPHTGYNSPLHF. The DNA of the CDR3 is TGTGCCAGCAGTGACCCTCATACAGGATACAATTCACCCCTCCACTTT.

This chain links TRBV18 with TRBJ2-5, with a possible D match to TRBD1 (6 bases). Germline CDR1 and CDR2: KGHSH and LQKENI. V was cut by 2 bases and J by 3 bases, with 10 bases left in between. The CDR3 loop spans 14 amino acids. In DNA form, the CDR3 reads TGTGCCAGCTCACCAGGGTCAGGGGAAGAGACCCAGTACTTC. Encoded protein: CASSPGSGEETQYF.

J is TRBJ2-1 and V is TRBV14, with 12 bases fitting TRBD2. The V and J ends lost 4 bases and 7 bases, in that order; junction bases with no gene match: 11. CDR1 and CDR2 from the germline V gene are SGHDN and FVKESK. The CDR3 is 17 amino acids. The CDR3 nucleotides are TGTGCCAGCAGCCGCCAAATCCTAGCGGGGGGGAGAAATGAGCAGTTCTTC. Encoded protein: CASSRQILAGGRNEQFF.

The J gene is TRBJ1-5, the V gene TRBV2, with D possibly being TRBD1 (5 bases). Germline assignment: CDR1 SNHLY and CDR2 FYNNEI. CDR3 length: 15 amino acids. V lost 6 bases, J lost 0 bases, and 12 bases lay in between. In nucleotides, the CDR3 is TGTGCCAGCAGGGGAACAGGTAATAGCAATCAGCCCCAGCATTTT. Translating gives CASRGTGNSNQPQHF. The full variable domain, completed using reference TRBV2 and TRBJ1-5, is EPEVTQTPSHQVTQMGQEVILRCVPISNHLYFYWYRQILGQKVEFLVSFYNNEISEKSEIFDDQFSVERPDGSNFTLKIRSTKLEDSAMYFCASRGTGNSNQPQHFGDGTRLSIL.

The chain links TRBV6-5 to TRBJ1-1; tentative D call: TRBD1 (6 bases). This CDR3 region has 15 residues. Trimming cost V 10 bases and J 1 base, with 19 bases left between them. The germline CDR1 and CDR2 sequences are MNHEY and SVGAGI. CDR3: CATRAGVVKNTEAFF. DNA of the CDR3: TGTGCCACGCGCGCAGGGGTTGTTAAGAACACTGAAGCTTTCTTT.

CDR3 nucleotides: TGTGCCAGCAGCCCACAGAGCTCCTATAATTCACCCCTCCACTTT. Translating gives CASSPQSSYNSPLHF. The rearrangement uses TRBV6-5 and TRBJ1-6; D not certain. Trimming pared 6 bases from V and 0 bases from J, leaving 9 bases between. This CDR3 is built from 15 residues. The V gene's germline CDR1 is MNHEY and CDR2 SVGAGI.

This sequence joins TRBV7-2 and TRBJ2-1, with 13 bases aligning to TRBD2. The CDR3 is made up of 16 amino acids. The V gene end was trimmed by 4 bases and the J gene end by 3 bases; junction bases not matched to a gene: 3. CDR1 and CDR2 (germline): SGHTA, FQGNSA. CDR3 amino acids: CASSSLAGGYYNEQFF. CDR3 nucleotides: TGTGCCAGCAGCTCACTAGCGGGGGGGTACTACAATGAGCAGTTCTTC.

This clone has a single count. This chain links TRBV5-4 with TRBJ2-5, with D possibly matching TRBD1 (5 bases). V gave up 5 bases and J gave up 0 bases, with 11 bases separating them. CDR1 and CDR2 (germline): SGHNT, YYREEE (reference sequence). CDR3 size: 14 residues. DNA for the CDR3: TGTGCCAGCAGACCCGACAGTAACCAAGAGACCCAGTACTTC. Its translation: CASRPDSNQETQYF.

This clone was picked up a small number of times. The chain has TRBV5-6 and TRBJ2-7; no clear D gene. V gave up 2 bases and J gave up 3 bases, with 9 bases separating them. This CDR3 region has 13 residues. Per germline, CDR1 SGHDT and CDR2 YYEEEE. This chain's CDR3 is CASSLKSFYEQYF. Written as DNA, the CDR3 is TGTGCCAGCAGCTTAAAATCCTTCTACGAGCAGTACTTC.

The rearrangement uses TRBV14 and TRBJ2-2, with 7 bases that match TRBD1. The CDR3 runs 13 residues. Unmatched junction bases numbered 0, after V lost 2 bases and J lost 6 bases. Germline V gene sequence: CDR1 SGHDN, CDR2 FVKESK. The CDR3 reads CASSQQGAGELFF. The DNA of the CDR3 is TGTGCCAGCAGCCAACAGGGGGCCGGGGAGCTGTTTTTT.

The chain is built from TRBV7-9 and TRBJ1-2; a possible D gene is TRBD1 (6 bases). The CDR3 totals 13 residues. V was trimmed by 3 bases and J by 6 bases, leaving 11 bases between them. Germline CDR1 is SEHNR and CDR2 is FQNEAQ (reference sequence). The CDR3 region is CASSFGQRDGYTF. In DNA, the CDR3 is TGTGCCAGCAGCTTTGGACAGAGGGATGGCTACACCTTC.

The rearrangement joins TRBV19 to TRBJ1-5; possibly TRBD1 for D (6 bases). CDR1 is LNHDA and CDR2 is SQIVND in the germline V gene (reference sequence). The CDR3 is 16 residues long. Trimming left V 2 bases short and J 0 bases short, with 11 bases between. The CDR3 sequence: CASSIRTDYSNQPQHF. The CDR3 DNA follows: TGTGCCAGTAGTATAAGGACAGACTATAGCAATCAGCCCCAGCATTTT.

Remarks on this clone: At one of its ends the junction is not consistent with the germline gene, which may arise from a read error. V and J are TRBV7-7 and TRBJ1-4; unclear D gene. The CDR3 is made up of 14 amino acids. CDR1 and CDR2 (germline): SSHAT, FNYEAQ (reference sequence). CDR3 region: CASSQAIANEKLFF. CDR3 coding DNA: TGTGCTAGCAGCCAGGCGATAGCTAATGAAAAACTGTTTTTT.

This clone was found once. The rearrangement uses TRBV9 and TRBJ2-1; D gene uncertain. Germline V CDR1 and CDR2: SGDLS, YYNGEE. The CDR3 sequence is 12 residues long. V lost 4 bases, J lost 4 bases, and 6 bases lay in between. The CDR3 DNA is TGTGCCAGCAGCCAAACATACAATGAGCAGTTCTTC. This encodes CASSQTYNEQFF.

The chain carries TRBV9 and TRBJ1-4; TRBD1 aligns across 9 bases. This CDR3 spans 15 amino acids. Trimming removed 3 bases from V and 5 bases from J; junction bases left unmatched: 5. Germline CDR1 and CDR2: SGDLS and YYNGEE. This CDR3 reads CASSGIGTGNEKLFF. CDR3 in DNA: TGTGCCAGCAGCGGGATAGGGACAGGGAATGAAAAACTGTTTTTT.

The genes are TRBV18 and TRBJ2-7, with D unresolved. Germline V gene lookup returns CDR1 KGHSH and CDR2 LQKENI. V lost 3 bases and J lost 0, with 9 bases in between. CDR3 size: 14 residues. The CDR3 region has the DNA TGTGCCAGCTCACCTTCCGCAGGCTCCTACGAGCAGTACTTC. This translates into CASSPSAGSYEQYF.

V and J are TRBV5-4 and TRBJ1-1; tentatively, D is TRBD1 (5 bases). The CDR3 covers 12 residues. Germline V gene data show CDR1 as SGHNT and CDR2 as YYREEE (reference sequence). The ends were cut back, 5 bases at V and 5 bases at J, with 10 bases in the middle. Written as DNA, the CDR3 is TGTGCCAGCAGGGTGGACACAACTGAAGCTTTCTTT. Residues: CASRVDTTEAFF.

The chain carries TRBV6-6 and TRBJ1-3, with no clear D. From germline, CDR1 is MNHNY and CDR2 SVGAGI (reference sequence). The CDR3 runs to 15 residues. Trimming pared 5 bases from V and 4 bases from J, leaving 15 bases between. CDR3 sequence reads: CASSTRQGSGNTIYF. The CDR3 DNA reads as TGTGCCAGCAGTACTAGACAAGGGTCCGGAAACACCATATATTTT.

This chain uses TRBV2 with TRBJ2-1, with 9 bases aligning to TRBD1. Germline assignment: CDR1 SNHLY and CDR2 FYNNEI. The CDR3 is made up of 14 amino acids. Trimming cost V 6 bases and J 7 bases; bases outside gene matches: 7. CDR3 coding DNA: TGTGCCAGCAGGACCACAGGGGGCTCGAATGAGCAGTTCTTC. Amino acid sequence: CASRTTGGSNEQFF. The variable domain in full, with the rest retrieved from reference TRBV2 and TRBJ2-1, is EPEVTQTPSHQVTQMGQEVILRCVPISNHLYFYWYRQILGQKVEFLVSFYNNEISEKSEIFDDQFSVERPDGSNFTLKIRSTKLEDSAMYFCASRTTGGSNEQFFGPGTRLTVL.

With regard to this clone: A read error may account for a junction end that differs from germline. The V call is TRBV7-7, the J call TRBJ2-2; the D gene is possibly TRBD1 (5 bases). The CDR3 is 15 amino acids. The germline V gene encodes CDR1 SSHAT and CDR2 FNYEAQ (reference sequence). As DNA, the CDR3 is TGTGCTAGCAGTCCCAGGGCGACGAACACCGGGGAGCTGTTTTTT. Protein sequence: CASSPRATNTGELFF. The variable domain in full, with the rest retrieved from reference TRBV7-7 and TRBJ2-2, is GAGVSQSPRYKVTKRGQDVTLRCDPISSHATLYWYQQALGQGPEFLTYFNYEAQPDKSGLPSDRFSAERPEGSISTLTIQRTEQRDSAMYRCASSPRATNTGELFFGEGSRLTVL.

The chain combines TRBV5-4 with TRBJ2-5; 9 nucleotides line up with TRBD1. CDR1 is SGHNT and CDR2 is YYREEE in the germline V gene (reference sequence). J gave up 4 bases and V 0 bases, and 1 base lay outside the gene matches. There are 14 residues in the CDR3. The CDR3 loop is CASSLVGQGETQYF. The CDR3, as DNA: TGTGCCAGCAGCTTGGTGGGACAGGGAGAGACCCAGTACTTC.